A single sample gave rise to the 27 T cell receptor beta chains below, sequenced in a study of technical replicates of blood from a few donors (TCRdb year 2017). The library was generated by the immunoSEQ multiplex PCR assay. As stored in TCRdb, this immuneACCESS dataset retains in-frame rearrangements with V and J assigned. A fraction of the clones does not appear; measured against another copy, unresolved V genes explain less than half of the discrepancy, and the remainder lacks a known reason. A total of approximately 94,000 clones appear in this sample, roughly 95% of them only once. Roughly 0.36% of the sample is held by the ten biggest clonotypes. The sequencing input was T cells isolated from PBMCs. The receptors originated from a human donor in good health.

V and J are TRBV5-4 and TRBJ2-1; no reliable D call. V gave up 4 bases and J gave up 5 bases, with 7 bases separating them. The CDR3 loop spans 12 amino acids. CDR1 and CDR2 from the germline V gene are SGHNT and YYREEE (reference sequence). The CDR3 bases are TGTGCCAGCAGCCTTTCTAACAATGAGCAGTTCTTC. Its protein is CASSLSNNEQFF. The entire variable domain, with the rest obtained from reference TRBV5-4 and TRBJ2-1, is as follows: ETGVTQSPTHLIKTRGQQVTLRCSSQSGHNTVSWYQQALGQGPQFIFQYYREEENGRGNFPPRFSGLQFPNYSSELNVNALELDDSALYLCASSLSNNEQFFGPGTRLTVL.

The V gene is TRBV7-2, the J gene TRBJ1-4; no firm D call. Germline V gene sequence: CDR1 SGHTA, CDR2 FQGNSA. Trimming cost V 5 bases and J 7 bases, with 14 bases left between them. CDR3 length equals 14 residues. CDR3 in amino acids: CASSRSGMGEKLFF. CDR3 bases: TGTGCCAGCAGCAGGTCGGGGATGGGTGAAAAACTGTTTTTT. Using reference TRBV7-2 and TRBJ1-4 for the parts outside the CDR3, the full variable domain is GAGVSQSPSNKVTEKGKDVELRCDPISGHTALYWYRQSLGQGLEFLIYFQGNSAPDKSGLPSDRFSAERTGGSVSTLTIQRTQQEDSAVYLCASSRSGMGEKLFFGSGTQLSVL.

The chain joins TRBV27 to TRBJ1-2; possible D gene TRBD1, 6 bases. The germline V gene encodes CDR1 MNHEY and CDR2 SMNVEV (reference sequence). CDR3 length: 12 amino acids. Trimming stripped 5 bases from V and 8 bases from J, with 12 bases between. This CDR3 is CASSQQGTGYTF. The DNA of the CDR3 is TGTGCCAGCAGTCAACAGGGTACCGGCTACACCTTC.

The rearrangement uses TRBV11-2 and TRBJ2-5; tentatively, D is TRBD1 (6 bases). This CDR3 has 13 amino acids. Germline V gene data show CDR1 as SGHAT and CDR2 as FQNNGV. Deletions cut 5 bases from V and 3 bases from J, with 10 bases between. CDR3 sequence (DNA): TGTGCCAGCAGCCAGGGGTTCAAAGAGACCCAGTACTTC. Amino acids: CASSQGFKETQYF.

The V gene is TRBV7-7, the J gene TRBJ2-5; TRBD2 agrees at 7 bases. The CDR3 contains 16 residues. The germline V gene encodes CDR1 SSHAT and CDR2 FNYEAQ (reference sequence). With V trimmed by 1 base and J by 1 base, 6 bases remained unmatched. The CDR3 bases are TGTGCCAGCAGCTTAGAGCCAGCGGGACTCCAAGAGACCCAGTACTTC. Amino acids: CASSLEPAGLQETQYF.

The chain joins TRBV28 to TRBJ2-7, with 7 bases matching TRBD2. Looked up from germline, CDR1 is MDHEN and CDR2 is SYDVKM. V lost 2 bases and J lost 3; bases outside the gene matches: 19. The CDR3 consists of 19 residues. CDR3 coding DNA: TGTGCCAGCAGTTTAAGTCTGTGGGTAGCGGGCCAATCCCTCTACGAGCAGTACTTC. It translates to CASSLSLWVAGQSLYEQYF.

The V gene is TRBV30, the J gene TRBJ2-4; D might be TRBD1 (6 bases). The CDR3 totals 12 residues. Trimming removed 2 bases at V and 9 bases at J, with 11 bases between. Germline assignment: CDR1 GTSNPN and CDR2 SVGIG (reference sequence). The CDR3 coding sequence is TGTGCCTGGAGTCCGCAGGGGAGCATTCAGTACTTC. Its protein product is CAWSPQGSIQYF.

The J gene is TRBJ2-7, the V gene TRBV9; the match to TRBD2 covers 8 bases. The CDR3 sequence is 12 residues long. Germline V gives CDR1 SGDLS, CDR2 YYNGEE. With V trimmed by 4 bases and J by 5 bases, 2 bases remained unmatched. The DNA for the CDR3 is TGTGCCAGCAGCTCGGGGGGGAACGAGCAGTACTTC. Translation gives CASSSGGNEQYF. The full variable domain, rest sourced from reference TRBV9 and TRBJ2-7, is DSGVTQTPKHLITATGQRVTLRCSPRSGDLSVYWYQQSLDQGLQFLIQYYNGEERAKGNILERFSAQQFPDLHSELNLSSLELGDSALYFCASSSGGNEQYFGPGTRLTVT.

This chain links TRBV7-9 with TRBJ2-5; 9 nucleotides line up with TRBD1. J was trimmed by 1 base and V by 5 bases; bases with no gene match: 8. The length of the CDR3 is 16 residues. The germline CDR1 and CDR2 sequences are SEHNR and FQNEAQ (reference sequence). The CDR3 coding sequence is TGTGCCAGCAGCGACATGTACAGGGGGCGCCAAGAGACCCAGTACTTC. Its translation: CASSDMYRGRQETQYF.

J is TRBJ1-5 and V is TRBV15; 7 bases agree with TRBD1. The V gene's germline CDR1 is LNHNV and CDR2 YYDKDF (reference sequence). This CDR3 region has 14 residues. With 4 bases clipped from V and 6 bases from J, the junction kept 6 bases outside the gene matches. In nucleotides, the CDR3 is TGTGCCACCAGCAATGGACAGGCGGGTCAGCCCCAGCATTTT. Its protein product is CATSNGQAGQPQHF.

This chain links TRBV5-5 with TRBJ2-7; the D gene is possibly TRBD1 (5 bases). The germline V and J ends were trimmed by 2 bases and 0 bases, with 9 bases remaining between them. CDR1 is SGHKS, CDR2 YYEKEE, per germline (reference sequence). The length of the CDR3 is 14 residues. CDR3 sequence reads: CASSFGASSYEQYF. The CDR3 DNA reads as TGTGCCAGCAGCTTTGGGGCGAGCTCCTACGAGCAGTACTTC.

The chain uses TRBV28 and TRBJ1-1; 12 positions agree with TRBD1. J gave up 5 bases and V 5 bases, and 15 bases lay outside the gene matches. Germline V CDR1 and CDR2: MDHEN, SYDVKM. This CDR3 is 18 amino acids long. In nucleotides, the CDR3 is TGTGCCAGCAGTCTCCCCACGGGGACAGGGGGCAGAGGGACTGAAGCTTTCTTT. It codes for CASSLPTGTGGRGTEAFF. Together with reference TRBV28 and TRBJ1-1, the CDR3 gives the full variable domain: DVKVTQSSRYLVKRTGEKVFLECVQDMDHENMFWYRQDPGLGLRLIYFSYDVKMKEKGDIPEGYSVSREKKERFSLILESASTNQTSMYLCASSLPTGTGGRGTEAFFGQGTRLTVV.

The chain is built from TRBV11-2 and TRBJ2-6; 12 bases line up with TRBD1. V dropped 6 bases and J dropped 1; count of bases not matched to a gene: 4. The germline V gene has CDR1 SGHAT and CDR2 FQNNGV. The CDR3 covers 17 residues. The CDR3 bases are TGTGCCAGCAGACCGGGACAGGGGGCATCTGGGGCCAACGTCCTGACTTTC. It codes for CASRPGQGASGANVLTF.

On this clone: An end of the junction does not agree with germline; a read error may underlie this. The CDR3 region is CASSVWTGAFNEKLFF. CDR3 DNA sequence: TGTGCCAGCAGTGTATGGACAGGGGCTTTTAATGAAAAACTGTTTTTT. The chain links TRBV28 to TRBJ1-4; TRBD1 matches 9 bases. CDR3 length: 16 amino acids. CDR1 is MDHEN, CDR2 SYDVKM, per germline.

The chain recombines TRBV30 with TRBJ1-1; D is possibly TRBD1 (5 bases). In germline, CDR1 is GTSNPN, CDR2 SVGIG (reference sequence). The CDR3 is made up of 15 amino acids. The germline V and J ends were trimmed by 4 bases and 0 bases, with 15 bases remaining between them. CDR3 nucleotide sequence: TGTGCCTGGACTTCCTGGGGGGGGTTGAACACTGAAGCTTTCTTT. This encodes CAWTSWGGLNTEAFF.

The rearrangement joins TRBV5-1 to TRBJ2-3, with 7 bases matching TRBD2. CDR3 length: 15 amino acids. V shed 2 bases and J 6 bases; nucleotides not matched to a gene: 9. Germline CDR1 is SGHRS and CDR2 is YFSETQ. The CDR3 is CASSLMASGIDTQYF. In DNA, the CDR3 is TGCGCCAGCAGCTTAATGGCTAGCGGCATTGATACGCAGTATTTT.

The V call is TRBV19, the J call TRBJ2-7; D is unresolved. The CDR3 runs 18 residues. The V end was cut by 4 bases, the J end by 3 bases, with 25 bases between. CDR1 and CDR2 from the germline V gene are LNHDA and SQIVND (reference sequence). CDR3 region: CASSTLPNKGASHYEQYF. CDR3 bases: TGTGCCAGTAGTACCCTCCCTAACAAAGGAGCGTCCCACTACGAGCAGTACTTC.

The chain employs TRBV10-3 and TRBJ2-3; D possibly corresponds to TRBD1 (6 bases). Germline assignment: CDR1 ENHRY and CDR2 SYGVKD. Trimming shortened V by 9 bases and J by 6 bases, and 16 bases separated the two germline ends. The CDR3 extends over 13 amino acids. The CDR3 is CAITGPAGDTQYF. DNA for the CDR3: TGTGCCATTACAGGGCCCGCGGGCGATACGCAGTATTTT.

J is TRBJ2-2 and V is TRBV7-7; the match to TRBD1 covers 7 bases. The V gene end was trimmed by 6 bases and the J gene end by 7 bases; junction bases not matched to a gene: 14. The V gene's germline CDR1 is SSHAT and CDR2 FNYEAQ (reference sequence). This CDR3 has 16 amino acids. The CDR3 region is CASSHGDRNYGGELFF. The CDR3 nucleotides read TGTGCCAGCAGTCATGGGGACAGAAACTACGGCGGGGAGCTGTTTTTT.

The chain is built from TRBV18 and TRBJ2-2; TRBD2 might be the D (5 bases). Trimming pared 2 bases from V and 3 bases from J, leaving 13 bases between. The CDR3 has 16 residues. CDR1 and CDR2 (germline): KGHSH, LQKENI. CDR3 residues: CASSPEGSPYTGELFF. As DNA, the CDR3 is TGTGCCAGCTCACCAGAGGGCTCCCCCTACACCGGGGAGCTGTTTTTT.

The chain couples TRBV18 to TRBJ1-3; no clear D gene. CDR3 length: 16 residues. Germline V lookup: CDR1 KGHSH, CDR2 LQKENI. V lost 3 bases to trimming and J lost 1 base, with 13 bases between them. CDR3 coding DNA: TGTGCCAGCTCACCTCGTAGAGATTTATCTGGAAACACCATATATTTT. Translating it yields CASSPRRDLSGNTIYF. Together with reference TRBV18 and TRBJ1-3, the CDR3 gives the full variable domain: NAGVMQNPRHLVRRRGQEARLRCSPMKGHSHVYWYRQLPEEGLKFMVYLQKENIIDESGMPKERFSAEFPKEGPSILRIQQVVRGDSAAYFCASSPRRDLSGNTIYFGEGSWLTVV.

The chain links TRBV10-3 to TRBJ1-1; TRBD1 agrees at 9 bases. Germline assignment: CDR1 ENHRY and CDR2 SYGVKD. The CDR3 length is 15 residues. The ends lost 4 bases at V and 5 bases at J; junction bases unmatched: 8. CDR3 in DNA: TGTGCCATCAGTGGGTTACAGGGGGCAGGTACTGAAGCTTTCTTT. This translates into CAISGLQGAGTEAFF.

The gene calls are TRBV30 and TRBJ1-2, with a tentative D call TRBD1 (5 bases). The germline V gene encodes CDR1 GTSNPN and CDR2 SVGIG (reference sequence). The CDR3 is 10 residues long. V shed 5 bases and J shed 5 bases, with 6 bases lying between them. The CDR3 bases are TGTGCCTGGGGGGGGTATGGCTACACCTTC. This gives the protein CAWGGYGYTF.

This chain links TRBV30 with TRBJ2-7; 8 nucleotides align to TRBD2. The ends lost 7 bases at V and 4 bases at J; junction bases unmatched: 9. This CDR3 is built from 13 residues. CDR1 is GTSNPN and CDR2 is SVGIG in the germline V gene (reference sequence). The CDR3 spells CASRTSGWYEQYF. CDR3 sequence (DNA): TGTGCCTCAAGAACTAGCGGTTGGTACGAGCAGTACTTC.

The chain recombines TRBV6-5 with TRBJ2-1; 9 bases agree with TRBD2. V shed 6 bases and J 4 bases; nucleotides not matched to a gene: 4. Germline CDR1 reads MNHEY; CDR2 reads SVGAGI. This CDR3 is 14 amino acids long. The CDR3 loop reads CASSMTSGYNEQFF. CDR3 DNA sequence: TGTGCCAGCAGCATGACTAGCGGATACAATGAGCAGTTCTTC.

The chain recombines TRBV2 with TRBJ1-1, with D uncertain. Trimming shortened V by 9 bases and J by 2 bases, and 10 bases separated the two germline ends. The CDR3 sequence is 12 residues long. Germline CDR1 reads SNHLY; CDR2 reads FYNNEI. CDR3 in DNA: TGTGCCAGTGGACTCTTAAACACTGAAGCTTTCTTT. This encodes CASGLLNTEAFF.

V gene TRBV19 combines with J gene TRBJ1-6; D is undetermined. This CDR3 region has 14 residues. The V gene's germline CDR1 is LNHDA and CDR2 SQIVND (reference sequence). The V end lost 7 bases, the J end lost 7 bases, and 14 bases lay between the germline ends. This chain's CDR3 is CASTPGGVNSPLHF. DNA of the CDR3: TGTGCCAGTACCCCGGGAGGAGTAAATTCACCCCTCCACTTT.